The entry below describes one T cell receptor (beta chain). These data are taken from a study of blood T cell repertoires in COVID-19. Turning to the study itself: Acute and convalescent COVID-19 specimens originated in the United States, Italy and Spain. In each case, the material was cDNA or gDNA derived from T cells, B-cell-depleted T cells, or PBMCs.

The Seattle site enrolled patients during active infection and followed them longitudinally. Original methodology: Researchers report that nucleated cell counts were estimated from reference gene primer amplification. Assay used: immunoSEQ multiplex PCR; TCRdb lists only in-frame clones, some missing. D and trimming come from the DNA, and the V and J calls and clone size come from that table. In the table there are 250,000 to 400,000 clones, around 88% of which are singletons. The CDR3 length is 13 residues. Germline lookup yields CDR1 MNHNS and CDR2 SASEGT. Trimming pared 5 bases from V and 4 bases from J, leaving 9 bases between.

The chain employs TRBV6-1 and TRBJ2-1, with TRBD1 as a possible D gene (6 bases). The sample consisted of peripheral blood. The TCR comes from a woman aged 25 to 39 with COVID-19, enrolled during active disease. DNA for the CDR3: TGTGCCAGCAGTCCCGACAGGTACAATGAGCAGTTCTTC. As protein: CASSPDRYNEQFF.